Below are 19 T cell receptor beta chains sequenced from a single sample in a study of blood T cell repertoires in COVID-19. The assay was immunoSEQ multiplex PCR, and TCRdb's table has in-frame clones only and misses some. Among about 110,000 clones listed, approximately 80% were seen once. Source material: peripheral blood. The receptors come from a man of 80 years or more with COVID-19, enrolled during active disease.

Here the CDR3 DNA reads TGTGCCAGCAGTTCGGGACTAGCTCTAGAGACCCAGTACTTC. Its protein product is CASSSGLALETQYF. This chain joins TRBV27 and TRBJ2-5; TRBD2 aligns across 9 bases. The germline V gene has CDR1 MNHEY and CDR2 SMNVEV (reference sequence). Trimming at V came to 4 bases and at J to 4 bases, leaving 4 bases not matched to a gene. This CDR3 spans 14 amino acids.

The CDR3 region is CATSRPGNWAGANYGYTF. Written as DNA, the CDR3 is TGTGCCACCAGCAGACCCGGGAATTGGGCAGGAGCTAACTATGGCTACACCTTC. This sequence joins TRBV15 and TRBJ1-2; the D is unclear. Looked up from germline, CDR1 is LNHNV and CDR2 is YYDKDF (reference sequence). The ends were cut back, 2 bases at V and 0 bases at J, with 19 bases in the middle. CDR3 length equals 18 residues.

This clone showed up just a few times. The rearrangement joins TRBV5-4 to TRBJ2-7, with TRBD2 as a possible D gene (6 bases). There are 15 residues in the CDR3. The germline V and J ends were trimmed by 10 bases and 2 bases, with 22 bases remaining between them. The germline gives CDR1 SGHNT, CDR2 YYREEE (reference sequence). CDR3 DNA sequence: TGTGCCTCAAGCTTGGAAGGAGGGCCGGCCTACGAGCAGTACTTC. This gives the protein CASSLEGGPAYEQYF.

The chain couples TRBV28 to TRBJ1-4, with D perhaps matching TRBD1 (6 bases). Germline V gene data show CDR1 as MDHEN and CDR2 as SYDVKM. Trimming took 3 bases from V and 10 from J, leaving 15 bases between them. The CDR3 contains 14 residues. The CDR3 sequence: CASSLTGGKRKLFF. As DNA, the CDR3 is TGTGCCAGCAGTTTGACAGGAGGAAAACGAAAACTGTTTTTT.

The J gene is TRBJ2-2, the V gene TRBV15; 7 bases match TRBD2. CDR3 length equals 17 residues. The trim removed 0 bases at V and 1 base at J, leaving 5 bases unmatched. The germline V gene encodes CDR1 LNHNV and CDR2 YYDKDF (reference sequence). The CDR3 coding sequence is TGTGCCACCAGCAGAGATTTGGGACTACAGAACACCGGGGAGCTGTTTTTT. Translated, it gives CATSRDLGLQNTGELFF.

The CDR3 DNA is TGTGCCACCAGTGATTCCCCCTCCCTACCGGCCTACAATGAGCAGTTCTTC. Protein: CATSDSPSLPAYNEQFF. The chain couples TRBV24-1 to TRBJ2-1; no definite D call. Germline loops: CDR1 KGHDR, CDR2 SFDVKD. The CDR3 loop spans 17 amino acids. The V and J ends lost 2 bases and 2 bases respectively, with 15 bases between them.

This clone was counted once. The chain carries TRBV4-3 and TRBJ2-2; D gene ambiguous. CDR3 length: 14 amino acids. Germline CDR1 LGHNA, CDR2 YSLEER. V was shortened by 4 bases and J by 4 bases, with 10 bases between the two germline ends. In DNA, the CDR3 is TGCGCCAGCAGCCGAGGTTCCGGCACCGGGGAGCTGTTTTTT. The encoded protein is CASSRGSGTGELFF.

V gene TRBV27 combines with J gene TRBJ2-3; D uncertain. Trimming took off 6 bases at V and 4 bases at J, with 11 bases between the two ends. The CDR3 runs to 13 residues. Germline V gene sequence: CDR1 MNHEY, CDR2 SMNVEV (reference sequence). The CDR3, as DNA: TGTGCCAGCAGCCCATTAGCCTCAGATACGCAGTATTTT. The encoded protein is CASSPLASDTQYF.

This clone has only a few counts. The CDR3 loop is CASSVGSTNYGYTF. The CDR3 DNA sequence: TGTGCCAGCAGCGTAGGTTCCACTAACTATGGCTACACCTTC. This sequence joins TRBV9 and TRBJ1-2; D remains unclear. Germline loops: CDR1 SGDLS, CDR2 YYNGEE. Trimming took 0 bases from V and 0 from J, leaving 6 bases between them. The CDR3 extends over 14 amino acids.

The chain links TRBV4-3 to TRBJ1-2; 9 nucleotides line up with TRBD1. Germline values: CDR1 LGHNA, CDR2 YSLEER. This CDR3 is built from 15 residues. V shed 2 bases and J 4 bases; nucleotides not matched to a gene: 5. Written as DNA, the CDR3 is TGCGCCAGCAGCCAAACCGGGACAGGGTTCTATGGCTACACCTTC. Translating gives CASSQTGTGFYGYTF.

This chain links TRBV19 with TRBJ2-3; 7 nucleotides line up with TRBD2. Per germline, CDR1 LNHDA and CDR2 SQIVND (reference sequence). CDR3 length equals 15 residues. The V and J ends lost 3 bases and 6 bases, in that order; junction bases with no gene match: 9. The CDR3 reads CASSIARRELDTQYF. The CDR3 coding sequence is TGTGCCAGTAGTATCGCTAGGCGGGAGTTGGATACGCAGTATTTT.

V gene TRBV6-5 combines with J gene TRBJ1-2; D gene uncertain. Trimming took off 2 bases at V and 5 bases at J, with 9 bases between the two ends. Germline loops: CDR1 MNHEY, CDR2 SVGAGI. This CDR3 contains 13 residues. The CDR3 DNA follows: TGTGCCAGCAGTTACGGCGGAGATTATGGCTACACCTTC. It translates to CASSYGGDYGYTF.

This sequence joins TRBV2 and TRBJ1-2, with D perhaps TRBD1 (6 bases). V lost 4 bases to trimming and J lost 1 base, with 16 bases between them. Germline CDR1 SNHLY, CDR2 FYNNEI. CDR3 length: 16 amino acids. The CDR3 region is CASSGGQALVNYGYTF. The DNA of the CDR3 is TGTGCCAGCAGTGGGGGACAAGCACTAGTTAACTATGGCTACACCTTC.

The chain joins TRBV5-1 to TRBJ2-2; D gene unclear. CDR3 length equals 13 residues. V was cut by 4 bases and J by 7 bases, with 11 bases left in between. Germline-derived CDR1 and CDR2 are SGHRS and YFSETQ. CDR3 DNA sequence: TGCGCCAGCAGCCCAACGACGGGCGGGGAGCTGTTTTTT. This translates into CASSPTTGGELFF.

V gene TRBV19 combines with J gene TRBJ1-1; 9 nucleotides agree with TRBD1. With 6 bases clipped from V and 3 bases from J, the junction kept 5 bases outside the gene matches. Per the germline V gene, CDR1 is LNHDA and CDR2 is SQIVND (reference sequence). The CDR3 totals 14 residues. In DNA, the CDR3 is TGTGCCAGTAGGGAGACAGGGGGGGACACTGAAGCTTTCTTT. Translated, it gives CASRETGGDTEAFF.

This clone has just one count. This chain connects TRBV11-2 to TRBJ2-1; 9 bases line up with TRBD1. Germline V gene sequence: CDR1 SGHAT, CDR2 FQNNGV. There are 14 residues in the CDR3. Germline trimming cut 6 bases from V and 1 base from J; bases unmatched to any gene: 1. CDR3 bases: TGTGCCAGCAGTGGGACAGGGTCCTACAATGAGCAGTTCTTC. It is translated as CASSGTGSYNEQFF.

The sample holds one count of this clone. The chain couples TRBV3-1 (or the pseudogene TRBV3-2) to TRBJ1-1; unclear D gene. The CDR3 covers 13 residues. Trimming left V 3 bases short and J 1 base short, with 6 bases between. Germline lookup yields CDR1 LGHDT and CDR2 YNNKEL (reference sequence). The CDR3, as DNA: TGTGCCAGCAGCCATCGGGGGAACACTGAAGCTTTCTTT. This encodes CASSHRGNTEAFF.

The V and J genes are TRBV7-2 and TRBJ2-2; 11 bases align to TRBD1. With V trimmed by 5 bases and J by 7 bases, 6 bases remained unmatched. The germline V gene encodes CDR1 SGHTA and CDR2 FQGNSA. The CDR3 consists of 15 residues. The CDR3 sequence is CASSAGQGANGELFF. For the CDR3, the DNA is TGTGCCAGCAGCGCCGGACAGGGGGCGAACGGGGAGCTGTTTTTT.

V and J are TRBV28 and TRBJ2-7; 10 nucleotides agree with TRBD2. The germline gives CDR1 MDHEN, CDR2 SYDVKM. Trimming cost V 4 bases and J 3 bases; bases outside gene matches: 9. The CDR3 contains 16 residues. The CDR3 coding sequence is TGTGCCAGCAGTTCTAAGGCTAGCGGGGGATTCTACGAGCAGTACTTC. This encodes CASSSKASGGFYEQYF.